This T cell receptor beta chain was observed in a study of glioma-infiltrating T cells after dendritic cell vaccination. Study in general: Glioblastoma patients came from Phase I and II dendritic cell vaccination trials. The vaccine used monocyte-derived dendritic cells pulsed overnight with autologous tumor lysate. Treatment, given 2003 to 2012, was autologous tumor lysate-pulsed dendritic cell vaccination.

Noted time point: after dendritic cell vaccination, including at tumor progression/relapse. Profiled with immunoSEQ multiplex PCR; TCRdb holds only in-frame clones, not every one. The data hold about 24,000 clones, with roughly nine tenths observed a single time. The sample here was blood, taken after dendritic cell vaccination. The receptor was isolated from a human donor with glioblastoma.

CDR3 sequence: CASNSLRPFQQYF. CDR3 nucleotides: TGCGCCAGCAACTCCTTGAGGCCTTTTCAGCAGTACTTC. The gene calls are TRBV23-1 and TRBJ2-7; D not resolved. TRBV23-1 is known as an ORF, though its function is uncertain. The CDR3 runs 13 residues. Trimming left V 7 bases short and J 8 bases short, with 18 bases between.